Presented here are 5 T cell receptor beta chains from one specimen sequenced in a study of blood T cell repertoires in COVID-19 (dated by TCRdb to about 2020). Libraries were prepared through the immunoSEQ multiplex PCR assay. TCRdb's version of the immuneACCESS table is confined to in-frame rearrangements and falls short of the full clone set. An unresolved V gene accounts for under half of the shortfall where checked; the remainder is of unknown origin. The sample profile shows about 250,000 clones; 88% of them were found once. About 3% of the sample is held by the ten biggest clonotypes. Sequenced material: PBMCs or T cells enriched from blood (not recorded which). These TCRs come from a woman aged 50 to 65 who had recovered from COVID-19.

The CDR3, as DNA: TGTGCCAGCAGCAGACAGGGAGAACCGATGAACACTGAAGCTTTCTTT. This translates into CASSRQGEPMNTEAFF. The gene calls are TRBV11-2 and TRBJ1-1, with 7 bases matching TRBD1. The CDR3 has 16 amino acids. The V gene's germline CDR1 is SGHAT and CDR2 FQNNGV. V trimming: 5 bases; J trimming: 0 bases; junction bases outside the gene matches: 9.

The CDR3 DNA reads TGCGCCAGCAGCTGGAGGGGTCCCACTGAAGCTTTCTTT. Protein sequence: CASSWRGPTEAFF. The V and J genes are TRBV4-1 and TRBJ1-1, with a possible D match to TRBD1 (5 bases). The CDR3 runs to 13 residues. Trimming removed 5 bases at V and 4 bases at J, with 11 bases between. Germline V lookup: CDR1 MGHRA, CDR2 YSYEKL.

About this clone itself: The sample carries other DNA sequences with the same CDR3. The genes are TRBV7-9 and TRBJ2-1, with 8 bases identical to TRBD1. The trim removed 1 base at V and 4 bases at J, leaving 3 bases unmatched. The CDR3 spans 15 residues. The germline CDR1 and CDR2 sequences are SEHNR and FQNEAQ (reference sequence). The CDR3 reads CASSLGTGSYNEQFF. The CDR3 coding sequence is TGTGCCAGCAGCTTAGGGACAGGGTCATACAATGAGCAGTTCTTC.

The rearrangement joins TRBV6-6 to TRBJ1-1, with D tentatively TRBD1 (6 bases). The germline gives CDR1 MNHNY, CDR2 SVGAGI (reference sequence). Trimming took 7 bases from V and 1 from J, leaving 13 bases between them. CDR3 length: 14 residues. CDR3 amino acids: CASNKEQGNTEAFF. CDR3 bases: TGTGCCAGCAATAAAGAACAGGGGAACACTGAAGCTTTCTTT.

This chain joins TRBV7-8 and TRBJ1-1; 7 bases are shared with TRBD1. The CDR3 totals 15 residues. CDR1 is SGHVS, CDR2 FQNEAQ, per germline. V lost 5 bases to trimming and J lost 4 bases; unmatched junction nucleotides: 10. The CDR3 DNA reads TGTGCCAGCAGCCCGCCAACAGGGGTAGCCACTGAAGCTTTCTTT. It translates to CASSPPTGVATEAFF.